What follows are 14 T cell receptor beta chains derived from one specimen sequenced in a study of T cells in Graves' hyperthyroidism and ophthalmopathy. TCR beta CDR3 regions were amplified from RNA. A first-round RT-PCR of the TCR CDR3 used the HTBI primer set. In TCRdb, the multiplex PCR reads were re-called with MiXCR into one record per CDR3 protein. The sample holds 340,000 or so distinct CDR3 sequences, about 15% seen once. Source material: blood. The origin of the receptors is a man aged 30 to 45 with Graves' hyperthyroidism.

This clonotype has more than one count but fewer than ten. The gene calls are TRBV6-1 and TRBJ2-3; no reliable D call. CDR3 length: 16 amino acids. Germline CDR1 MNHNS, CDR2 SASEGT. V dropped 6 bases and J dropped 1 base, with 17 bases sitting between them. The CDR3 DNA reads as TGTGCCAGCAGGGGCGACGACCCGGTCGGCACAGATACGCAGTATTTT. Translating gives CASRGDDPVGTDTQYF.

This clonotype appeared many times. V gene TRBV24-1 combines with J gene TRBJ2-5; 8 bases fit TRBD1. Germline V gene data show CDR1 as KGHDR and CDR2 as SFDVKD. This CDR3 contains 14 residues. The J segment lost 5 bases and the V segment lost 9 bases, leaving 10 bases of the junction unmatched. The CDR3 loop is CATATPGGRETQYF. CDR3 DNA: TGTGCCACCGCTACCCCAGGGGGCCGGGAGACCCAGTACTTC.

The CDR3 spells CASSVANGNEQFF. The CDR3 DNA follows: TGTGCCAGCAGCGTAGCTAACGGCAATGAGCAGTTCTTC. The chain is built from TRBV9 and TRBJ2-1; D unresolved. The CDR3 contains 13 residues. Trimming pared 0 bases from V and 6 bases from J, leaving 7 bases between. Germline values: CDR1 SGDLS, CDR2 YYNGEE.

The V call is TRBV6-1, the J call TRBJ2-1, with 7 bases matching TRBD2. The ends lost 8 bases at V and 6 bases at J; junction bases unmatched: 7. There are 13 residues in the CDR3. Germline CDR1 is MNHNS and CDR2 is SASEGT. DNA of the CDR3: TGTGCCAGCTCCATGGGAGGGATCAATGAGCAGTTCTTC. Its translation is CASSMGGINEQFF.

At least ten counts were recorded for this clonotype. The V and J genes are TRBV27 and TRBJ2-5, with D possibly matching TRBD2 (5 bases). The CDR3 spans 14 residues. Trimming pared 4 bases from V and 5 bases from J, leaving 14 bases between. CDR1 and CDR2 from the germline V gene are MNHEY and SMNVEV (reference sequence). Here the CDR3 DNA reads TGTGCCAGCAGTTCTCCGGGGAATGTGGAGACCCAGTACTTC. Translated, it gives CASSSPGNVETQYF.

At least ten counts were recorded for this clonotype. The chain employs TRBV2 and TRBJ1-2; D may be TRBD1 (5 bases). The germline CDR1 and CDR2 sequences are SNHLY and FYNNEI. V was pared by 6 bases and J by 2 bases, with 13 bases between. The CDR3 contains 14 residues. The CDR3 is CASSYDSLNYGYTF. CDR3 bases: TGTGCCAGCAGCTATGACAGCTTAAACTATGGCTACACCTTC.

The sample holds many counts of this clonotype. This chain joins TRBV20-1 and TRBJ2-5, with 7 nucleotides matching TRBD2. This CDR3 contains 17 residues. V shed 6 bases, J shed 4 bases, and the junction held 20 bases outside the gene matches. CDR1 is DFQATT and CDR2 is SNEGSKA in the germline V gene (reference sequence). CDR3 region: CSASPSVAGEMAETQYF. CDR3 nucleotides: TGCAGTGCCAGCCCTTCGGTCGCGGGAGAGATGGCAGAGACCCAGTACTTC.

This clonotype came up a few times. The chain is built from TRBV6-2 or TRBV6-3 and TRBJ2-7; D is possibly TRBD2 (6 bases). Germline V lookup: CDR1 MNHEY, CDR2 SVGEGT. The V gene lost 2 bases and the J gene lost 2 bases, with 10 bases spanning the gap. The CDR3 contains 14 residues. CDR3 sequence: CASSYGGAPYEQYF. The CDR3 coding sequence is TGTGCCAGCAGTTACGGCGGGGCTCCCTACGAGCAGTACTTC.

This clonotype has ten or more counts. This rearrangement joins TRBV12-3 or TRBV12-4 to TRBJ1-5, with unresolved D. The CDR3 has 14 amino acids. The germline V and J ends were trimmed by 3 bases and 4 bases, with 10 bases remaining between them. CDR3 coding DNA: TGTGCCAGCAGTTTGAACGCACCGAATCAGCCCCAGCATTTT. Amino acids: CASSLNAPNQPQHF.

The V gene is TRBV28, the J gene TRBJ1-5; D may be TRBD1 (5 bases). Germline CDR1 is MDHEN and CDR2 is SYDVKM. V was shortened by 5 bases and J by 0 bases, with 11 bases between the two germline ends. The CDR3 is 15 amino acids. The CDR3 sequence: CASSNRQYSNQPQHF. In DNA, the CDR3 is TGTGCCAGCAGTAACAGGCAGTATAGCAATCAGCCCCAGCATTTT.

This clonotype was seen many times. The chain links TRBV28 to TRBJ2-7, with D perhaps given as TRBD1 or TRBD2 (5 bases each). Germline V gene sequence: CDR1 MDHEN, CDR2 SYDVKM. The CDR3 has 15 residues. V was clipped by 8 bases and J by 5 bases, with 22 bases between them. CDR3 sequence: CASARHPGTRDEQYF. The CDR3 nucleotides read TGTGCCAGCGCCAGACACCCCGGGACCCGAGACGAGCAGTACTTC.

The CDR3 sequence: CASSPNAGNTGELFF. The CDR3 bases are TGTGCCAGCAGCCCCAACGCGGGGAACACCGGGGAGCTGTTTTTT. The gene calls are TRBV11-3 and TRBJ2-2; a possible D gene is TRBD2 (5 bases). CDR3 length: 15 residues. Germline assignment: CDR1 SGHNT and CDR2 YENEEA. Trimming removed 5 bases from V and 1 base from J, with 11 bases in between.

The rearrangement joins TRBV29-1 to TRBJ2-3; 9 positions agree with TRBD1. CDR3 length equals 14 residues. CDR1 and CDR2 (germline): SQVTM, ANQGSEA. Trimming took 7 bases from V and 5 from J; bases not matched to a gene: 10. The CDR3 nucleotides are TGCAGCGCCAGAGGGACAGGGAAGGAAGATACGCAGTATTTT. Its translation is CSARGTGKEDTQYF.

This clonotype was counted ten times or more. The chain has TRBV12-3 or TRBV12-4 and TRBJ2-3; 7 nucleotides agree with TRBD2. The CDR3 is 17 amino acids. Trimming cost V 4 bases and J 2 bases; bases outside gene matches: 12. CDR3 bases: TGTGCCAGCAGTTCCTCTTGGGGGGGAGGGTTCACAGATACGCAGTATTTT. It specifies CASSSSWGGGFTDTQYF.